This TCR beta chain was obtained from a study of Ad26.COV2.S vaccination and SARS-CoV-2 variants. Study information: Ad26.COV2.S shots went into the muscle once or twice, 56 days apart. Whole-study results and caveats: People who got the vaccine or the placebo had similar non-spike TCR breadth. Relative to placebo recipients, vaccine recipients exhibited elevated spike-specific TCR breadth. The TCR breadth and depth analyses may have produced an underestimate of total T cell responses.

In germline, CDR1 is SGHAT, CDR2 FQNNGV. The CDR3 totals 14 residues. After removal of 5 bases from V and 5 bases from J, the junction contained 7 bases not matched to a gene. Data came from immunoSEQ multiplex PCR; TCRdb stores just in-frame clones and leaves some out. The sample holds approximately 480,000 clones, around nine tenths seen once. Treatment noted: some 20 received Ad26.COV2.S at low or high dose, single or two shots; about five received placebo; per-sample allocation not given. The investigators took samples on day 63 after the first vaccine or placebo injection. On this clone: The antigen remains unidentified.

Material: peripheral blood, obtained in a trial of Ad26.COV2.S vaccine versus placebo. This clonotype was obtained from a person aged 18-60 years who received the Ad26.COV2.S COVID-19 vaccine or a placebo. The chain joins TRBV11-2 to TRBJ2-3, with 7 bases fitting TRBD1. CDR3 protein: CASSPAGGRDTQYF. The CDR3 nucleotides read TGTGCCAGCAGCCCGGCAGGGGGACGAGATACGCAGTATTTT. Complete variable domain (other parts from reference TRBV11-2 and TRBJ2-3): EAGVAQSPRYKIIEKRQSVAFWCNPISGHATLYWYQQILGQGPKLLIQFQNNGVVDDSQLPKDRFSAERLKGVDSTLKIQPAKLEDSAVYLCASSPAGGRDTQYFGPGTRLTVL.